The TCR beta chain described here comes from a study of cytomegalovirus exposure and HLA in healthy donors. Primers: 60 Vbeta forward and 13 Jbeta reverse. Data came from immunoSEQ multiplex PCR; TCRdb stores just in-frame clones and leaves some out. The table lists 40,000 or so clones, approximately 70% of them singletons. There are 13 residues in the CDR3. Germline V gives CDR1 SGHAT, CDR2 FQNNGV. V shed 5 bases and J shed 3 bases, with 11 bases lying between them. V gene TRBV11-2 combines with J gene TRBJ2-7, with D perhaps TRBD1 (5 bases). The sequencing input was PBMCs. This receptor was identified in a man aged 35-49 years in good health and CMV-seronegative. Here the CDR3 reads CASSPGQGYEQYF. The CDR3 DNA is TGTGCCAGCAGCCCTGGGCAGGGCTACGAGCAGTACTTC.